The next 9 T cell receptor beta chains were all read from a single sample in a study of cytomegalovirus exposure and HLA in healthy donors. Primers included in the PCR were 60 Vbeta and 13 Jbeta primers. Assay: immunoSEQ multiplex PCR; the TCRdb copy retains only in-frame clones and omits some. The data contain over 75,000 clones, roughly four fifths of them seen just once; the ten biggest clones take up around 3.2%. What was sequenced was PBMCs. The receptors originated from a man aged 30 to 39 in good health and CMV-seropositive.

This chain links TRBV6-5 with TRBJ1-1, with 7 bases matching TRBD1. CDR3 size: 13 residues. Germline CDR1 is MNHEY and CDR2 is SVGAGI. V gave up 6 bases and J gave up 4 bases; unmatched junction bases: 5. In DNA, the CDR3 is TGTGCCAGCAGCTCTCCAGGGGGCACTGAAGCTTTCTTT. Protein sequence: CASSSPGGTEAFF.

The chain carries TRBV10-1 and TRBJ2-7, with 7 bases fitting TRBD1. V lost 5 bases to trimming and J lost 5 bases; unmatched junction nucleotides: 6. This CDR3 comprises 13 residues. Germline V lookup: CDR1 WNHNN, CDR2 SYGVQD (reference sequence). The CDR3 loop reads CASSRQGLNEQYF. The CDR3 nucleotides are TGCGCCAGCAGTAGACAGGGCTTGAACGAGCAGTACTTC.

V usage is TRBV7-9 and J usage is TRBJ2-1; tentative D call: TRBD1 (6 bases). Trimming stripped 2 bases from V and 7 bases from J, with 12 bases between. Germline CDR1 reads SEHNR; CDR2 reads FQNEAQ (reference sequence). There are 14 residues in the CDR3. The CDR3 region has the DNA TGTGCCAGCAGCTTAAACAGGGTTCGAAATGAGCAGTTCTTC. This codes for CASSLNRVRNEQFF.

This chain connects TRBV5-8 to TRBJ1-5; no clear D. The germline gives CDR1 SGHTS, CDR2 YDEGEE. Deletions cut 4 bases from V and 4 bases from J, with 9 bases between. The CDR3 has 13 amino acids. CDR3 in amino acids: CASSLQRNQPQHF. In nucleotides, the CDR3 is TGTGCCAGCAGCCTTCAGCGGAATCAGCCCCAGCATTTT.

V and J are TRBV7-9 and TRBJ1-4; D is uncertain. Trimming took off 2 bases at V and 7 bases at J, with 5 bases between the two ends. CDR1 is SEHNR, CDR2 FQNEAQ, per germline (reference sequence). This CDR3 spans 12 amino acids. The CDR3 loop reads CASSLHSEKLFF. As DNA, the CDR3 is TGTGCCAGCAGCTTACATAGTGAAAAACTGTTTTTT.

The gene calls are TRBV10-3 and TRBJ1-1; D perhaps matches TRBD1 (6 bases). Trimming removed 2 bases at V and 5 bases at J, with 12 bases between. The germline CDR1 and CDR2 sequences are ENHRY and SYGVKD. The CDR3 runs to 14 residues. The DNA of the CDR3 is TGTGCCATCAGTGAGAGTCAGGGGCTAACTGAAGCTTTCTTT. Amino acids: CAISESQGLTEAFF.

The chain links TRBV10-3 to TRBJ1-6; no clear D gene. Between the trimmed V and J ends, which lost 3 bases and 10 bases, there was a span of 7 bases. Germline CDR1 reads ENHRY; CDR2 reads SYGVKD. The CDR3 sequence is 12 residues long. Written as DNA, the CDR3 is TGTGCCATCAGTGAACCGGGATCACCCCTCCACTTT. Encoded protein: CAISEPGSPLHF.

The chain joins TRBV5-1 to TRBJ2-2; 11 bases are a match to TRBD2. The CDR3 has 14 amino acids. V was pared by 8 bases and J by 7 bases, with 7 bases of the junction left unmatched. Germline V gives CDR1 SGHRS, CDR2 YFSETQ. The CDR3 nucleotides are TGCGCCAGTGAGACTAGCGGGACAGGCGGGGAGCTGTTTTTT. Translation: CASETSGTGGELFF.

About this clone: Other nucleotide sequences in the sample specify the same CDR3. V is TRBV11-2 and J is TRBJ2-3, with 7 bases fitting TRBD2. This CDR3 region has 16 residues. Germline CDR1 is SGHAT and CDR2 is FQNNGV. The V gene end was trimmed by 3 bases and the J gene end by 1 base; junction bases not matched to a gene: 7. The CDR3 reads CASSFLAGAGTDTQYF. The CDR3 DNA reads as TGTGCCAGCAGCTTCCTTGCGGGAGCGGGCACAGATACGCAGTATTTT.